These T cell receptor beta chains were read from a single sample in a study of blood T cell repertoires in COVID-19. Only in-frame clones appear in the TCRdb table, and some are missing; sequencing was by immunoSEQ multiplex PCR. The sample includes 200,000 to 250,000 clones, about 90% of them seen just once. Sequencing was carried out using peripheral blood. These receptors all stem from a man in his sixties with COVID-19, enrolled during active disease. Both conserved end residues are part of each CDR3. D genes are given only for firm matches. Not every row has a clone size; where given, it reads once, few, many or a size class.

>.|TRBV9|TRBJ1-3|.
CASSIGQSVNTIYF
TGTGCCAGCAGCATCGGACAGTCCGTGAACACCATATATTTT
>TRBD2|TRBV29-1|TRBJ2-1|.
CSVEIRGGGYNEQFF
TGCAGCGTTGAGATCCGGGGCGGGGGGTACAATGAGCAGTTCTTC
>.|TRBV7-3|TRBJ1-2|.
CASSLIAGDGYTF
TGTGCCAGCAGCTTAATCGCAGGCGATGGCTACACCTTC
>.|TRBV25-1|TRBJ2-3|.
CASSPPNTDTQYF
TGTGCCAGCAGTCCCCCCAACACAGATACGCAGTATTTT
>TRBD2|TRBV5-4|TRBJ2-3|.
CASSESGRRTDTQYF
TGTGCCAGCAGCGAGAGCGGGAGACGCACAGATACGCAGTATTTT
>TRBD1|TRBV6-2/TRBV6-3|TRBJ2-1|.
CASSSRQGIYNEQFF
TGTGCCAGCAGTTCTCGACAGGGGATATACAATGAGCAGTTCTTC
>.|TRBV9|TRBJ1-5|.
CASSVTGQGNQPQHF
TGTGCCAGCAGCGTAACGGGCCAGGGGAATCAGCCCCAGCATTTT
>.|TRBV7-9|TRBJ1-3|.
CASTPVPSGNTIYF
TGTGCCAGCACCCCAGTACCCTCTGGAAACACCATATATTTT
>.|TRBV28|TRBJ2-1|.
CASTPSLAQVYNEQFF
TGTGCCAGCACGCCCTCCCTGGCACAGGTGTACAATGAGCAGTTCTTC
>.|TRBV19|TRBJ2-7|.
CASSTQVLYEQYF
TGTGCCAGTAGTACCCAGGTGCTCTACGAGCAGTACTTC
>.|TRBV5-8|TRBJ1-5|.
CASSLFSSRAQHF
TGTGCCAGCAGCTTGTTTAGCTCACGAGCCCAGCATTTT
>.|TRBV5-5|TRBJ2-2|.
CASSFEGAPGELFF
TGTGCCAGCAGCTTCGAAGGGGCGCCCGGGGAGCTGTTTTTT
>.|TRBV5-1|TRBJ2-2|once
CASSLEGQAGELFF
TGCGCCAGCAGCTTGGAAGGCCAGGCCGGGGAGCTGTTTTTT
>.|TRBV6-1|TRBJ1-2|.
CASSGLEGYTF
TGTGCCAGCAGTGGACTTGAGGGCTACACCTTC
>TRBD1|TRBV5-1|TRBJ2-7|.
CASSLAGGTGVYEQYF
TGCGCCAGCAGCTTGGCCGGCGGGACAGGGGTTTACGAGCAGTACTTC
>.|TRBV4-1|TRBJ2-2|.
CASSPQANTGELFF
TGCGCCAGCAGCCCACAAGCGAACACCGGGGAGCTGTTTTTT
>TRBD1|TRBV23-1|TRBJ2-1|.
CASIRTGDTEQFF
TGCGCCAGCATTCGGACAGGGGATACTGAGCAGTTCTTC
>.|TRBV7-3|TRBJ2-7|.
CASSLSPVGYEQYF
TGTGCCAGCAGCCTAAGCCCTGTCGGGTACGAGCAGTACTTC
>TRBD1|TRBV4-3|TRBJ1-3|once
CASSAQGALGNTIYF
TGCGCCAGCAGCGCTCAGGGGGCGCTGGGAAACACCATATATTTT
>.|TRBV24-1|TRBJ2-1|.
CATSDPSVQGNYNEQFF
TGTGCCACCAGTGACCCTTCGGTCCAGGGAAACTACAATGAGCAGTTCTTC
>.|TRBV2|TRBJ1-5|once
CASSTRTGSTSNQPQHF
TGTGCCAGCAGTACCCGCACGGGTAGCACTAGCAATCAGCCCCAGCATTTT
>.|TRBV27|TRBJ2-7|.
CASQPPFPTGPVSYEQYF
TGTGCCAGCCAACCTCCTTTTCCCACAGGGCCCGTGTCCTACGAGCAGTACTTC
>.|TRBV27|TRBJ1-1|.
CASSFNGGLAEAFF
TGTGCCAGCAGTTTCAATGGGGGACTGGCTGAAGCTTTCTTT
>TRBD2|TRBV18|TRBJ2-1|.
CASSPPSGRFEQFF
TGTGCCAGCTCACCACCTAGCGGGAGATTTGAGCAGTTCTTC
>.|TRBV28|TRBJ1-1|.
CASSFQAYEAFF
TGTGCCAGCAGTTTTCAGGCGTATGAAGCTTTCTTT
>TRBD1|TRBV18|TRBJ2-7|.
CASSPPGQSEQYF
TGTGCCAGCTCACCACCGGGACAGTCCGAGCAGTACTTC
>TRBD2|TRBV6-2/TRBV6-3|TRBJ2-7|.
CASSQPKPLAGKRYEQYF
TGTGCCAGCAGTCAACCCAAACCCCTAGCGGGCAAGAGGTACGAGCAGTACTTC
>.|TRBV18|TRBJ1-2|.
CASSIDISVNYGYTF
TGTGCCAGCTCAATCGACATTAGCGTTAACTATGGCTACACCTTC
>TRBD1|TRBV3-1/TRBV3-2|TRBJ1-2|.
CASSTPGQGWLSDGYTF
TGTGCCAGCAGCACACCGGGACAGGGGTGGTTAAGCGATGGCTACACCTTC
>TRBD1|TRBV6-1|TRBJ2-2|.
CASSEFPGQGFARPTGELFF
TGTGCCAGCAGTGAGTTCCCGGGACAGGGGTTCGCTCGTCCCACCGGGGAGCTGTTTTTT
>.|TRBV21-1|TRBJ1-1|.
CASSKVIGTVEAFF
TGTGCCAGCAGCAAAGTAATTGGGACTGTTGAAGCTTTCTTT
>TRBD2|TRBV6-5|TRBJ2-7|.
CASSPGLAEYF
TGTGCCAGCAGTCCCGGGCTAGCGGAGTACTTC
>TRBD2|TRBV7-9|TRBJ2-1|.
CASSLGGRYYNEQFF
TGTGCCAGCAGCTTAGGCGGGAGGTACTACAATGAGCAGTTCTTC
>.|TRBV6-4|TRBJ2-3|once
CASSDSGASDTDTQYF
TGTGCCAGCAGTGACTCAGGGGCCTCAGACACAGATACGCAGTATTTT
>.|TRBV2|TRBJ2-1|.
CASSEMGGAYNEQFF
TGTGCCAGCAGTGAAATGGGGGGAGCCTACAATGAGCAGTTCTTC
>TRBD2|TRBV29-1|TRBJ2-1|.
CSVGPEGREVYNEQFF
TGCAGCGTGGGCCCCGAGGGGAGGGAGGTTTACAATGAGCAGTTCTTC
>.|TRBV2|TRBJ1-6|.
CASSLAGALTNSPLHF
TGTGCCAGCAGCCTCGCAGGGGCTCTAACAAATTCACCCCTCCACTTT
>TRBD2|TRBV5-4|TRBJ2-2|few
CASSWGGGSTGELFF
TGTGCCAGCAGCTGGGGCGGGGGGAGCACCGGGGAGCTGTTTTTT
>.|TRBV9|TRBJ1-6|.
CASSGTSTGGGNSPLHF
TGTGCCAGCAGCGGGACGTCGACAGGAGGTGGTAATTCACCCCTCCACTTT
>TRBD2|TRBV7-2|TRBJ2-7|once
CASSLGASGVYEQYF
TGTGCCAGCAGCTTAGGGGCTAGCGGGGTTTACGAGCAGTACTTC
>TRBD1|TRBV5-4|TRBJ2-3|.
CASSLNRGTDTQYF
TGTGCCAGCAGCTTGAACAGGGGTACAGATACGCAGTATTTT
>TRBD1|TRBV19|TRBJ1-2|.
CASSRTGDPGYTF
TGTGCCAGTTCCCGGACAGGGGACCCTGGCTACACCTTC
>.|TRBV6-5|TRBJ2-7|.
CATKKTSDSDYEQYF
TGTGCCACCAAAAAAACCTCGGACAGTGACTACGAGCAGTACTTC
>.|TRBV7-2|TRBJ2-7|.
CASSPRAYEQYF
TGTGCCAGCAGCCCGCGCGCCTACGAGCAGTACTTC
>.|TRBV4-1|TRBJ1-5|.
CASSQDTGNLGNQPQHF
TGCGCCAGCAGCCAAGATACGGGGAATTTGGGCAATCAGCCCCAGCATTTT
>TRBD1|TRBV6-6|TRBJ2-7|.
CASSYRGRFEQYF
TGTGCCAGCAGTTACAGGGGGCGCTTCGAGCAGTACTTC
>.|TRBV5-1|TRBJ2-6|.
CASSFEEQANVLTF
TGCGCCAGCAGCTTCGAGGAGCAAGCCAACGTCCTGACTTTC
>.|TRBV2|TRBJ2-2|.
CASRPPGGGGELFF
TGTGCCAGCAGGCCACCTGGGGGCGGCGGGGAGCTGTTTTTT
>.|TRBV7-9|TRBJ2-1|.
CASRSAGDNEQFF
TGTGCCAGCAGGTCCGCAGGGGACAATGAGCAGTTCTTC
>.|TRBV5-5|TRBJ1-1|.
CASSFPLPNTEAFF
TGTGCCAGCAGCTTTCCTCTACCGAACACTGAAGCTTTCTTT
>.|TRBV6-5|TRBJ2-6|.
CASSSAGSGANVLTF
TGTGCCAGCAGTTCGGCAGGGTCTGGGGCCAACGTCCTGACTTTC
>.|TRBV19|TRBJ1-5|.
CASRETDSFPQPQHF
TGTGCCAGTAGAGAAACAGACAGTTTTCCTCAGCCCCAGCATTTT
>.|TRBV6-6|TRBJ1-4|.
CASSYMGAQGEKLFF
TGTGCCAGCAGTTACATGGGGGCCCAAGGTGAAAAACTGTTTTTT
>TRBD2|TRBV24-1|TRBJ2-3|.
CATSDPGTSGLVETDTQYF
TGTGCCACCAGTGACCCCGGGACTAGCGGGCTAGTAGAGACAGATACGCAGTATTTT
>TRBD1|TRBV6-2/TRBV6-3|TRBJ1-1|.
CASSPTGMYTEAFF
TGTGCCAGCAGCCCGACAGGGATGTACACTGAAGCTTTCTTT
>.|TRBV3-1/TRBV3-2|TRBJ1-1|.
CASSRRQTNTEAFF
TGTGCCAGCAGCCGAAGACAGACGAACACTGAAGCTTTCTTT
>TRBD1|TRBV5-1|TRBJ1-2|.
CASSLYTGTGINYGYTF
TGCGCCAGCAGCTTATATACCGGGACAGGGATTAACTATGGCTACACCTTC